The 21 T cell receptor beta chains reported below all come from one sample, sequenced in a study of response to subunit inactivated influenza vaccine. TCRdb re-called the RT-PCR reads through MiXCR, storing one row per CDR3 protein. This sample has about 540,000 distinct CDR3 sequences, with roughly 23% found just once. This same sample was also part of a study on T cells expressing NK-cell markers. This second study says: It was by 5'RACE template switching with UMIs that TCR beta cDNA was made.

Here the sequenced sample was CD4+ T cells sorted from PBMCs, taken 12 days after vaccination. All receptors derive from a man aged 45-65 years who received an inactivated influenza vaccine.

This clonotype turned up a few times. The rearrangement uses TRBV18 and TRBJ2-7, with D perhaps TRBD1 (5 bases). The germline CDR1 and CDR2 sequences are KGHSH and LQKENI. This CDR3 has 17 residues. Trimming removed 2 bases at V and 4 bases at J, with 21 bases between. The CDR3 nucleotides are TGTGCCAGCTCACCAATCAACAGCCCATCAGGGCGGTACGAGCAGTACTTC. It is translated as CASSPINSPSGRYEQYF.

This clonotype was counted ten times or more. The chain links TRBV13 to TRBJ2-7; 7 nucleotides align to TRBD1. The V gene's germline CDR1 is PRHDT and CDR2 FYEKMQ (reference sequence). This CDR3 has 12 residues. V trimming: 5 bases; J trimming: 6 bases; junction bases outside the gene matches: 4. The CDR3 sequence: CASSNRDSEQYF. The DNA of the CDR3 is TGTGCCAGCAGCAACCGGGACAGCGAGCAGTACTTC.

This clonotype was found a few times. One junction end does not reproduce the germline sequence, and a read error may be involved. V is TRBV11-2 and J is TRBJ1-1, with D maybe TRBD1 (5 bases). CDR1 and CDR2 (germline): SGHAT, FQNNGV. The CDR3 is made up of 14 amino acids. The CDR3 region has the DNA TGTGCCAGCAGGAAAGCGGGGAAGGACACTGAAGCCTTCTTT. Translating it yields CASRKAGKDTEAFF.

The chain carries TRBV20-1 and TRBJ2-7; D may be TRBD1 or TRBD2 (5 bases each). Germline-derived CDR1 and CDR2 are DFQATT and SNEGSKA (reference sequence). The V end was cut by 3 bases, the J end by 3 bases, with 12 bases between. This CDR3 comprises 13 residues. CDR3 sequence: CSARRDGYYEQYF. Here the CDR3 DNA reads TGCAGTGCTAGGAGGGACGGATACTACGAGCAGTACTTC.

In its sample, this clonotype was seen a few times. The chain links TRBV28 to TRBJ2-7; a weak D match, TRBD1 (6 bases). Trimming pared 4 bases from V and 4 bases from J, leaving 20 bases between. The CDR3 totals 16 residues. Looked up from germline, CDR1 is MDHEN and CDR2 is SYDVKM. The CDR3 DNA reads TGTGCCAGCAGTTACATACAGGGAAGGTCTAAATACGAGCAGTACTTC. It codes for CASSYIQGRSKYEQYF.

The chain combines TRBV4-1 with TRBJ2-7; 12 nucleotides align to TRBD2. There are 16 residues in the CDR3. Germline V gene sequence: CDR1 MGHRA, CDR2 YSYEKL. V was pared by 1 base and J by 3 bases, with 4 bases of the junction left unmatched. CDR3 sequence reads: CASSQVSSGRVYEQYF. CDR3 DNA: TGCGCCAGCAGCCAAGTATCTAGCGGGAGGGTCTACGAGCAGTACTTC.

This clonotype was seen a few times. The rearrangement joins TRBV12-3 or TRBV12-4 to TRBJ2-5; D possibly corresponds to TRBD2 (5 bases). V dropped 3 bases and J dropped 2 bases, with 19 bases sitting between them. The CDR3 loop spans 17 amino acids. The CDR3 sequence: CASSLGRVGVGQETQYF. CDR3 bases: TGTGCCAGCAGTTTGGGTCGAGTGGGAGTGGGTCAAGAGACCCAGTACTTC.

There are a few counts of this clonotype. The chain joins TRBV4-2 to TRBJ2-3; 11 nucleotides line up with TRBD2. The CDR3 has 16 amino acids. The ends lost 0 bases at V and 6 bases at J; junction bases unmatched: 5. Germline CDR1 and CDR2: LGHNA and YNFKEQ. CDR3 sequence reads: CASSQDLAGGWDTQYF. CDR3 bases: TGTGCCAGCAGCCAAGACCTAGCGGGGGGCTGGGATACGCAGTATTTT.

This clonotype has more than one count but fewer than ten. This chain joins TRBV12-3 or TRBV12-4 and TRBJ1-1; tentative D call: TRBD1 (5 bases). V shed 6 bases and J shed 4 bases, with 12 bases lying between them. The CDR3 totals 13 residues. CDR3 amino acids: CASRGLGSTEAFF. The CDR3 bases are TGTGCCAGCAGGGGACTGGGTAGCACTGAAGCTTTCTTT.

The chain has TRBV6-1 and TRBJ2-5, with 12 bases matching TRBD2. The germline CDR1 and CDR2 sequences are MNHNS and SASEGT. The CDR3 runs 15 residues. V trimming: 6 bases; J trimming: 1 base; junction bases outside the gene matches: 3. CDR3 coding DNA: TGTGCCAGCAGAAGACTAGCGGGAGCCCAAGAGACCCAGTACTTC. This sequence encodes CASRRLAGAQETQYF.

The rearrangement uses TRBV19 and TRBJ1-2; D not resolved. Germline V lookup: CDR1 LNHDA, CDR2 SQIVND (reference sequence). The CDR3 runs to 13 residues. The germline V and J ends were trimmed by 1 base and 3 bases, with 6 bases remaining between them. CDR3 DNA: TGTGCCAGTAGTATAGCGGCAGACTATGGCTACACCTTC. Protein product: CASSIAADYGYTF. Based on the CDR3 plus reference TRBV19 and TRBJ1-2, the full variable domain is DGGITQSPKYLFRKEGQNVTLSCEQNLNHDAMYWYRQDPGQGLRLIYYSQIVNDFQKGDIAEGYSVSREKKESFPLTVTSAQKNPTAFYLCASSIAADYGYTFGSGTRLTVV.

The rearrangement uses TRBV27 and TRBJ2-7; no definite D call. The CDR3 spans 16 residues. Trimming took off 0 bases at V and 2 bases at J, with 14 bases between the two ends. The germline gives CDR1 MNHEY, CDR2 SMNVEV (reference sequence). CDR3: CASSLSLAALTYEQYF. CDR3 nucleotide sequence: TGTGCCAGCAGTTTATCGTTGGCAGCCTTAACCTACGAGCAGTACTTC.

This clonotype has a handful of counts. The rearrangement links TRBV5-1 to TRBJ2-1; weak D call: TRBD1 (6 bases). The germline V and J ends were trimmed by 7 bases and 2 bases, with 13 bases remaining between them. The length of the CDR3 is 14 residues. In germline, CDR1 is SGHRS, CDR2 YFSETQ. CDR3 sequence reads: CASGRDTAYNEQFF. As DNA, the CDR3 is TGCGCCAGCGGCCGGGACACAGCCTACAATGAGCAGTTCTTC.

A note on this clonotype: A read error may account for a junction end that differs from germline. This chain connects TRBV5-1 to TRBJ2-3; 8 nucleotides align to TRBD1. The CDR3 has 14 amino acids. Germline CDR1 and CDR2: SGHRS and YFSETQ. In nucleotides, the CDR3 is TGCACCAGCAGCTTGGACAGGGTAACAGATACGCAGTATTTT. As protein: CTSSLDRVTDTQYF.

This clonotype was seen many times. The chain has TRBV7-2 and TRBJ2-7; 8 bases line up with TRBD1. CDR1 is SGHTA, CDR2 FQGNSA, per germline. This CDR3 has 14 amino acids. J was trimmed by 2 bases and V by 1 base; bases with no gene match: 1. For the CDR3, the DNA is TGTGCCAGCAGCTTAGGGACAGGGACCTACGAGCAGTACTTC. Translating gives CASSLGTGTYEQYF.

This clonotype was picked up many times. This chain uses TRBV7-9 with TRBJ1-5; D is unresolved. The V end lost 4 bases, the J end lost 5 bases, and 12 bases lay between the germline ends. There are 14 residues in the CDR3. Germline-derived CDR1 and CDR2 are SEHNR and FQNEAQ (reference sequence). The CDR3 reads CASSSIGVYQPQHF. DNA for the CDR3: TGTGCCAGCAGCTCGATTGGGGTATATCAGCCCCAGCATTTT.

This clonotype showed up just a few times. CDR3 sequence: CASSWNRETQYF. The CDR3 nucleotides read TGTGCCAGCAGCTGGAATAGAGAGACCCAGTACTTC. The chain has TRBV5-5 and TRBJ2-5; no firm D call. The germline V gene has CDR1 SGHKS and CDR2 YYEKEE (reference sequence). The CDR3 length is 12 residues. V was clipped by 3 bases and J by 4 bases, with 7 bases between them.

In this sample, this clonotype turned up many times. The CDR3 coding sequence is TGTGCCAGCAGCCCAGGGGGAGGGAATGACTACGAGCAGTACTTC. Amino acid sequence: CASSPGGGNDYEQYF. This rearrangement joins TRBV9 to TRBJ2-7, with D perhaps assigned TRBD1 or TRBD2 (7 bases each). Germline V gene data show CDR1 as SGDLS and CDR2 as YYNGEE. The CDR3 runs to 15 residues. V was shortened by 4 bases and J by 3 bases, with 17 bases between the two germline ends.

In this sample, this clonotype turned up many times. This chain connects TRBV12-3 or TRBV12-4 to TRBJ2-7; D unclear. V was pared by 1 base and J by 7 bases, with 11 bases between. The CDR3 is 13 amino acids. The CDR3 loop reads CASSLGALGEQYF. CDR3 bases: TGTGCCAGCAGTTTAGGAGCCCTGGGGGAGCAGTACTTC.

The chain uses TRBV5-1 and TRBJ1-1; D is perhaps TRBD1 (5 bases). CDR1 and CDR2 from the germline V gene are SGHRS and YFSETQ. This CDR3 has 15 amino acids. Trimming removed 0 bases from V and 3 bases from J, with 12 bases in between. DNA of the CDR3: TGCGCCAGCAGCTTGGCGGCAGGGCCATACACTGAAGCTTTCTTT. Translated: CASSLAAGPYTEAFF.

This clonotype was found a few times. V is TRBV10-3 and J is TRBJ1-5; 7 nucleotides align to TRBD1. The germline CDR1 and CDR2 sequences are ENHRY and SYGVKD. The CDR3 covers 16 residues. The J segment lost 0 bases and the V segment lost 7 bases, leaving 9 bases of the junction unmatched. In DNA, the CDR3 is TGTGCCATCAACCTCGACAGGGACTATAGCAATCAGCCCCAGCATTTT. Translation gives CAINLDRDYSNQPQHF.